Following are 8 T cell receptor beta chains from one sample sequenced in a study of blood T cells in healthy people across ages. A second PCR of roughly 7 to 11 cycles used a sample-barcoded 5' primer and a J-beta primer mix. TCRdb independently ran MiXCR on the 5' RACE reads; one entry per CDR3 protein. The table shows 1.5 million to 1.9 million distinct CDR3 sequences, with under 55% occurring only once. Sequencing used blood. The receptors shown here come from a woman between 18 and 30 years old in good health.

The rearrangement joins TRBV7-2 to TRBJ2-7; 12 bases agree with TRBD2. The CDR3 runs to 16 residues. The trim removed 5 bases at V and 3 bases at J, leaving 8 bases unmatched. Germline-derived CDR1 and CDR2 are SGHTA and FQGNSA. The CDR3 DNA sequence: TGTGCCAGCAGCCAAGGACTAGCGGGAACGGGCTACGAGCAGTACTTC. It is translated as CASSQGLAGTGYEQYF.

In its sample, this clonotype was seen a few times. CDR3 nucleotides: TGTGCCAGCAGCTTCGGTATAGCCTCGACAGATACGCAGTATTTT. It encodes CASSFGIASTDTQYF. This sequence joins TRBV7-3 and TRBJ2-3; D is uncertain. Trimming removed 3 bases at V and 3 bases at J, with 13 bases between. The CDR3 contains 15 residues. Germline CDR1 reads SGHTA; CDR2 reads FQGTGA.

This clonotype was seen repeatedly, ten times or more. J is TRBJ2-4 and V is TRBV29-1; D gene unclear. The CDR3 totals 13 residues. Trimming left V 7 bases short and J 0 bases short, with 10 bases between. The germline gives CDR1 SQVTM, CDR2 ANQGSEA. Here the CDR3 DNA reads TGCAGCGCTGGAATGAAAGCCAAAAACATTCAGTACTTC. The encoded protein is CSAGMKAKNIQYF. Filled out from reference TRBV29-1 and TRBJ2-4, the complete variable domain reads SAVISQKPSRDICQRGTSLTIQCQVDSQVTMMFWYRQQPGQSLTLIATANQGSEATYESGFVIDKFPISRPNLTFSTLTVSNMSPEDSSIYLCSAGMKAKNIQYFGAGTRLSVL.

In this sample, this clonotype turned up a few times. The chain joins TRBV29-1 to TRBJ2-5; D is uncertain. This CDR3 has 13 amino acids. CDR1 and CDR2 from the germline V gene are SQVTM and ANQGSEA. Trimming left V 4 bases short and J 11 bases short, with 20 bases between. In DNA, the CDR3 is TGCAGCGTTGTGAAGTACTCCTACAATGAGCAGTACTTC. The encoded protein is CSVVKYSYNEQYF.

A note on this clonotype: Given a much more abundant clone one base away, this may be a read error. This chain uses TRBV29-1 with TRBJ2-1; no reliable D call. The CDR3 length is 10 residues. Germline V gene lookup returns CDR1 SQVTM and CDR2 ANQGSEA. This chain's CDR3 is CSVADNGQFF. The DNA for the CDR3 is TGCAGCGTTGCCGACAATGGGCAGTTCTTC.

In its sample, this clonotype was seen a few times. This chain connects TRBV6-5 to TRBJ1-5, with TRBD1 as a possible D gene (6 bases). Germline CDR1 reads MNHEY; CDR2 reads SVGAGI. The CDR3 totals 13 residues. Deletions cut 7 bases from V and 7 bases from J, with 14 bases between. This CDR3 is CASTQGTGQPQHF. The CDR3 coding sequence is TGTGCCAGCACCCAGGGTACAGGGCAGCCCCAGCATTTT.

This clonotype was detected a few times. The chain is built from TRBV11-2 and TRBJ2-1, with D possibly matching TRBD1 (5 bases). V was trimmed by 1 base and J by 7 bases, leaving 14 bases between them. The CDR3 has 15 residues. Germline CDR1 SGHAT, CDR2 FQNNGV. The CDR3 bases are TGTGCCAGCAGCTTAGGGGGCATGGTTTTTAATGAGCAGTTCTTC. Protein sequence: CASSLGGMVFNEQFF.

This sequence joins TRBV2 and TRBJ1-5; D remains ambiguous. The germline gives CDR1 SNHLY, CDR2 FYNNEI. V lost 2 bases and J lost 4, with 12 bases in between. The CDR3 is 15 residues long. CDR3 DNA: TGTGCCAGCAGTGAAACACGAAATAGTAATCAGCCCCAGCATTTT. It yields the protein CASSETRNSNQPQHF.